A selection of T cell receptor beta chains follows, all from one sample in a study of blood T cell repertoires in COVID-19. Data came from immunoSEQ multiplex PCR; TCRdb stores just in-frame clones and leaves some out. The data contain around 40,000 clones, 94% of them singletons. Sequencing input: peripheral blood. The receptor set was obtained from a human donor with active COVID-19. The donor label of this sample is uncertain. The CDR3 runs from the conserved cysteine through the conserved F or W. Fields, in order: J gene, D gene, clone size, V gene, CDR3 DNA, CDR3 protein. The D gene is left open where the match is weak. Size is omitted from some rows. Given values are once, few, many or a class for expanded clones.

j_gene: TRBJ2-2; d_gene: NA; abundance: NA; v_gene: TRBV28; CDR3nt: TGTGCCAGCACCGCGGATGGAGCCGGGGGCACCGGGGAGCTGTTTTTT; CDR3aa: CASTADGAGGTGELFF
j_gene: TRBJ2-6; d_gene: TRBD1; abundance: once; v_gene: TRBV5-4; CDR3nt: TGTGCCAGCACCCGGATGCGGGACAGGGCGAGCTCTGGGGCCAACGTCCTGACTTTC; CDR3aa: CASTRMRDRASSGANVLTF
j_gene: TRBJ1-2; d_gene: TRBD1; abundance: NA; v_gene: TRBV19; CDR3nt: TGTGCCAGTAGTTCCCCCGGGACAGGGGGAGGCTACACCTTC; CDR3aa: CASSSPGTGGGYTF
j_gene: TRBJ1-2; d_gene: NA; abundance: NA; v_gene: TRBV6-2/TRBV6-3; CDR3nt: TGTGCCAGCAGTACCTACAGCTACGAAACGAACTATGGCTACACCTTC; CDR3aa: CASSTYSYETNYGYTF
j_gene: TRBJ2-3; d_gene: TRBD2; abundance: NA; v_gene: TRBV3-1/TRBV3-2; CDR3nt: TGTGCCAGCAGCCCGGCTAGCGGGGGAGTAGATACGCAGTATTTT; CDR3aa: CASSPASGGVDTQYF
j_gene: TRBJ1-5; d_gene: TRBD1; abundance: NA; v_gene: TRBV6-5; CDR3nt: TGTGCCAGCTCCGGACAGGGGATAAATCAGCCCCAGCATTTT; CDR3aa: CASSGQGINQPQHF
j_gene: TRBJ2-7; d_gene: NA; abundance: few; v_gene: TRBV6-2/TRBV6-3; CDR3nt: TGTGCCAGCAGTTGGGAGTCTCCCTCTAGCTGGGACTCCTACGAGCAGTACTTC; CDR3aa: CASSWESPSSWDSYEQYF
j_gene: TRBJ1-6; d_gene: NA; abundance: once; v_gene: TRBV2; CDR3nt: TGTGCCAGCATGACAGTCTTAAATTCACCCCTCCACTTT; CDR3aa: CASMTVLNSPLHF
j_gene: TRBJ2-5; d_gene: NA; abundance: NA; v_gene: TRBV28; CDR3nt: TGTGCCAGCAGTTTAGGTAGCGGATCGTACAGGGAGACCCAGTACTTC; CDR3aa: CASSLGSGSYRETQYF
j_gene: TRBJ2-3; d_gene: TRBD1; abundance: NA; v_gene: TRBV7-2; CDR3nt: TGTGCCAGCAACCCAGGGGGCCGGGATACGCAGTATTTT; CDR3aa: CASNPGGRDTQYF
j_gene: TRBJ1-5; d_gene: TRBD1; abundance: NA; v_gene: TRBV18; CDR3nt: TGTGCCAGCTCACCAGGGACAGCTAATCAGCCCCAGCATTTT; CDR3aa: CASSPGTANQPQHF
j_gene: TRBJ2-7; d_gene: TRBD2; abundance: NA; v_gene: TRBV18; CDR3nt: TGTGCCAGCTCAAGGACTAGCGGGACCTCCTACGAGCAGTACTTC; CDR3aa: CASSRTSGTSYEQYF
j_gene: TRBJ2-7; d_gene: TRBD1; abundance: once; v_gene: TRBV5-4; CDR3nt: TGTGCCAGCAGCTTGGCGGGGACAGGGGTCAACGAGCAGTACTTC; CDR3aa: CASSLAGTGVNEQYF
j_gene: TRBJ2-5; d_gene: TRBD1; abundance: once; v_gene: TRBV6-5; CDR3nt: TGTGCCAGCAGTTACTCCGGGACAGGGGAGACCCAGTACTTC; CDR3aa: CASSYSGTGETQYF
j_gene: TRBJ1-4; d_gene: NA; abundance: NA; v_gene: TRBV14; CDR3nt: TGTGCCAGCAGCCAAGTGGGTCAGGGGCTACGGGAACTGTTTTTT; CDR3aa: CASSQVGQGLRELFF
j_gene: TRBJ2-7; d_gene: TRBD2; abundance: NA; v_gene: TRBV3-1/TRBV3-2; CDR3nt: TGTGCCAGCAGTTTGGGACTAGCGGTAGAGGTCCCCTACGAGCAGTACTTC; CDR3aa: CASSLGLAVEVPYEQYF
j_gene: TRBJ1-1; d_gene: TRBD1; abundance: NA; v_gene: TRBV4-3; CDR3nt: TGCGCCAGCAGCCGAAACAGGGGGCAACGGACTGAAGCTTTCTTT; CDR3aa: CASSRNRGQRTEAFF
j_gene: TRBJ2-3; d_gene: NA; abundance: once; v_gene: TRBV5-1; CDR3nt: TGCGCCAGCAGCTTATCTGCGGATACGCAGTATTTT; CDR3aa: CASSLSADTQYF
j_gene: TRBJ2-3; d_gene: NA; abundance: NA; v_gene: TRBV2; CDR3nt: TGTGCCAACAGCGGGAAGGGAGGACAGGGCTTCCCAGATACGCAGTATTTT; CDR3aa: CANSGKGGQGFPDTQYF
j_gene: TRBJ1-2; d_gene: NA; abundance: NA; v_gene: TRBV6-5; CDR3nt: TGTGCCAGTACAGACAGCTATGGCTACACCTTC; CDR3aa: CASTDSYGYTF
j_gene: TRBJ1-2; d_gene: NA; abundance: NA; v_gene: TRBV13; CDR3nt: TGTGCCAGCAGCTCCTCAGAATACGGCTACACCTTC; CDR3aa: CASSSSEYGYTF
j_gene: TRBJ1-1; d_gene: NA; abundance: NA; v_gene: TRBV13; CDR3nt: TGTGCCAGCAGCACCCCCCGCGGGAACACTGAAGCTTTCTTT; CDR3aa: CASSTPRGNTEAFF
j_gene: TRBJ2-7; d_gene: TRBD1; abundance: NA; v_gene: TRBV5-8; CDR3nt: TGTGCCAGCAGCCCAGACCCGGGACAGACGCCCTACGAGCAGTACTTC; CDR3aa: CASSPDPGQTPYEQYF
j_gene: TRBJ2-1; d_gene: TRBD2; abundance: NA; v_gene: TRBV5-1; CDR3nt: TGCGCCAGCAGTCTCCCGGGACTAGCGACCTACAATGAGCAGTTCTTC; CDR3aa: CASSLPGLATYNEQFF
j_gene: TRBJ2-7; d_gene: NA; abundance: NA; v_gene: TRBV19; CDR3nt: TGTGCCAGTAGTATAGGCCCAGGGAGGTACGAGCAGTACTTC; CDR3aa: CASSIGPGRYEQYF
j_gene: TRBJ1-1; d_gene: NA; abundance: NA; v_gene: TRBV27; CDR3nt: TGTGCCAGCAGTTTATTGGAGGGGAACACTGAAGCTTTCTTT; CDR3aa: CASSLLEGNTEAFF
j_gene: TRBJ2-1; d_gene: NA; abundance: NA; v_gene: TRBV5-1; CDR3nt: TGCGCCAGCAGCGTACAGGAACGGAGCGCCTACAATGAGCAGTTCTTC; CDR3aa: CASSVQERSAYNEQFF
j_gene: TRBJ2-6; d_gene: NA; abundance: once; v_gene: TRBV29-1; CDR3nt: TGCAGCGTCGGGTACTCTGGGGCCAACGTCCTGACTTTC; CDR3aa: CSVGYSGANVLTF
j_gene: TRBJ1-4; d_gene: TRBD1; abundance: NA; v_gene: TRBV5-1; CDR3nt: TGCGCCAGCAGCCGAACACCGGGACAGAGAAATGAAAAACTGTTTTTT; CDR3aa: CASSRTPGQRNEKLFF
j_gene: TRBJ1-1; d_gene: NA; abundance: NA; v_gene: TRBV19; CDR3nt: TGTGCCAGTACTCCATCCCTCATTAACTTGAACACTGAAGCTTTCTTT; CDR3aa: CASTPSLINLNTEAFF
j_gene: TRBJ2-3; d_gene: NA; abundance: NA; v_gene: TRBV5-1; CDR3nt: TGCGCCAGCAGCTTATTTTCGGGCACAGATACGCAGTATTTT; CDR3aa: CASSLFSGTDTQYF
j_gene: TRBJ1-2; d_gene: TRBD1; abundance: NA; v_gene: TRBV29-1; CDR3nt: TGCAGCGAGGGACAGAACTATGGCTACACCTTC; CDR3aa: CSEGQNYGYTF
j_gene: TRBJ2-3; d_gene: TRBD2; abundance: once; v_gene: TRBV7-2; CDR3nt: TGTGCCAGCAGCTTAGAAGGAGCGGGAGGGGCAGATACGCAGTATTTT; CDR3aa: CASSLEGAGGADTQYF
j_gene: TRBJ2-4; d_gene: NA; abundance: NA; v_gene: TRBV7-9; CDR3nt: TGTGCCAGCAGCAAGGGCTCCCAGGGAAGATCCAAAAACATTCAGTACTTC; CDR3aa: CASSKGSQGRSKNIQYF
j_gene: TRBJ1-2; d_gene: TRBD1; abundance: NA; v_gene: TRBV5-4; CDR3nt: TGTGCCAGCAGCTTGTCGACAGGGGTGGGTGGCTACACCTTC; CDR3aa: CASSLSTGVGGYTF
j_gene: TRBJ2-7; d_gene: TRBD1; abundance: NA; v_gene: TRBV9; CDR3nt: TGTGCCAGCAGCCAAACAGGGGGTAACGAGCAGTACTTC; CDR3aa: CASSQTGGNEQYF
j_gene: TRBJ1-1; d_gene: NA; abundance: NA; v_gene: TRBV5-1; CDR3nt: TGCGCCAGCAGCCCAACATCATCGAACACTGAAGCTTTCTTT; CDR3aa: CASSPTSSNTEAFF
j_gene: TRBJ2-7; d_gene: TRBD2; abundance: NA; v_gene: TRBV4-1; CDR3nt: TGCGCCAGCAGCCAAGGGACTAGCGGGGGGGCGTACGAGCAGTACTTC; CDR3aa: CASSQGTSGGAYEQYF
j_gene: TRBJ2-3; d_gene: TRBD2; abundance: NA; v_gene: TRBV7-2; CDR3nt: TGTGCCAGCAGCCGGAGCGGGATGGATACGCAGTATTTT; CDR3aa: CASSRSGMDTQYF
j_gene: TRBJ1-2; d_gene: TRBD1; abundance: NA; v_gene: TRBV15; CDR3nt: TGTGCCACCAGCAGAGAAAGAGGGGGCCGGGATGGCTACACCTTC; CDR3aa: CATSRERGGRDGYTF
j_gene: TRBJ1-5; d_gene: NA; abundance: NA; v_gene: TRBV4-1; CDR3nt: TGCGCCAGCAGCCAAGAATGGGGCGTGCAGCCCCAGCATTTT; CDR3aa: CASSQEWGVQPQHF
j_gene: TRBJ1-3; d_gene: TRBD1; abundance: once; v_gene: TRBV19; CDR3nt: TGTGCCAGCGGGACAGGGAGGGCTGGAAACACCATATATTTT; CDR3aa: CASGTGRAGNTIYF
j_gene: TRBJ2-5; d_gene: TRBD1; abundance: NA; v_gene: TRBV3-1/TRBV3-2; CDR3nt: TGTGCCAGCAGCCAAGTCTGGACAGGGGGCCTCCAAGAGACCCAGTACTTC; CDR3aa: CASSQVWTGGLQETQYF
j_gene: TRBJ2-1; d_gene: NA; abundance: NA; v_gene: TRBV5-1; CDR3nt: TGCGCCAGCAGCCCGGACAACAACAATGAGCAGTTCTTC; CDR3aa: CASSPDNNNEQFF
j_gene: TRBJ1-5; d_gene: NA; abundance: NA; v_gene: TRBV24-1; CDR3nt: TGTGCCACCAGCCAGGGGTATCAGCCCCAGCATTTT; CDR3aa: CATSQGYQPQHF
j_gene: TRBJ2-3; d_gene: NA; abundance: NA; v_gene: TRBV7-8; CDR3nt: TGTGCCAGCAGCTTATGGGGGGGCCCAGATACGCAGTATTTT; CDR3aa: CASSLWGGPDTQYF
j_gene: TRBJ1-1; d_gene: TRBD1; abundance: once; v_gene: TRBV7-9; CDR3nt: TGTGCCAGCAGCCCACCGACAGGGGAGACTGAAGCTTTCTTT; CDR3aa: CASSPPTGETEAFF
j_gene: TRBJ1-1; d_gene: NA; abundance: NA; v_gene: TRBV11-2; CDR3nt: TGTGCCAGCAGCAACAGGGTTCACACTGAAGCTTTCTTT; CDR3aa: CASSNRVHTEAFF
j_gene: TRBJ2-7; d_gene: TRBD1; abundance: NA; v_gene: TRBV4-1; CDR3nt: TGCGCCAGCAGCCAAGATACGGACAGGGGCTACGAGCAGTACTTC; CDR3aa: CASSQDTDRGYEQYF
j_gene: TRBJ1-1; d_gene: TRBD1; abundance: NA; v_gene: TRBV5-4; CDR3nt: TGTGCCAGCAGCGGGGACAGTAAGAACACTGAAGCTTTCTTT; CDR3aa: CASSGDSKNTEAFF
j_gene: TRBJ2-5; d_gene: NA; abundance: NA; v_gene: TRBV5-4; CDR3nt: TGTGCCAGCAGCAGACCCAGCGATCCCCCCAGGACCCAGTACTTC; CDR3aa: CASSRPSDPPRTQYF
j_gene: TRBJ2-5; d_gene: TRBD1; abundance: NA; v_gene: TRBV5-1; CDR3nt: TGCGCCAGCAGCACCGGGACAGGGGGCTGGAGAGAGACCCAGTACTTC; CDR3aa: CASSTGTGGWRETQYF
j_gene: TRBJ2-7; d_gene: TRBD1; abundance: NA; v_gene: TRBV2; CDR3nt: TGTGCCAGCAGTCCCGGGACAGGGATTGGGGCCTACGAGCAGTACTTC; CDR3aa: CASSPGTGIGAYEQYF
j_gene: TRBJ2-7; d_gene: NA; abundance: NA; v_gene: TRBV5-5; CDR3nt: TGTGCCAGCAGCTTGGGTGGCACGCGGGCAGACGAGCAGTACTTC; CDR3aa: CASSLGGTRADEQYF
j_gene: TRBJ1-2; d_gene: NA; abundance: NA; v_gene: TRBV7-8; CDR3nt: TGTGCCAGCAGCTTAATTTTTCAGGCAGACTATGGCTACACCTTC; CDR3aa: CASSLIFQADYGYTF
j_gene: TRBJ2-5; d_gene: NA; abundance: NA; v_gene: TRBV28; CDR3nt: TGTGCCAGCAGTTTGGTAGAGCCACAAGAGACCCAGTACTTC; CDR3aa: CASSLVEPQETQYF
j_gene: TRBJ1-1; d_gene: NA; abundance: NA; v_gene: TRBV5-1; CDR3nt: TGCGCCAGCAGCTGGGGGACACGCTCAAACACTGAAGCTTTCTTT; CDR3aa: CASSWGTRSNTEAFF
j_gene: TRBJ2-7; d_gene: TRBD1; abundance: NA; v_gene: TRBV19; CDR3nt: TGTGCCAGTAGTATGGGGCCGGGACAGGGCTACGAGCAGTACTTC; CDR3aa: CASSMGPGQGYEQYF
j_gene: TRBJ2-1; d_gene: NA; abundance: once; v_gene: TRBV3-1/TRBV3-2; CDR3nt: TGTGCCAGCAGCCCCCCCCTTAGCCATGAGCAGTTCTTC; CDR3aa: CASSPPLSHEQFF